Listed here are 3 T cell receptor beta chains from one sample, sequenced in a study of T cells in Graves' hyperthyroidism and ophthalmopathy. The CDR3 regions of TCR beta were amplified from RNA transcripts. HTBI primers were the set used in a first-round RT-PCR of the TCR CDR3. TCRdb redid the calling of the multiplex PCR reads with MiXCR, one entry per CDR3 protein. This sample yields hundreds of thousands of distinct CDR3 sequences, of which under 25% are seen a single time; 49% belongs to the top ten. The sequencing input was blood. The source is a woman aged 70 to 79 with Graves' ophthalmopathy.

This clonotype occurred many times. The rearrangement joins TRBV2 to TRBJ1-3; D unclear. V was pared by 6 bases and J by 6 bases, with 6 bases between. The germline V gene encodes CDR1 SNHLY and CDR2 FYNNEI. CDR3 length: 11 residues. The CDR3 bases are TGTGCCAGCAGCAACCTAAACACCATATATTTT. It yields the protein CASSNLNTIYF.

The chain carries TRBV20-1 and TRBJ1-1; no definite D call. The CDR3 runs to 12 residues. Per the germline V gene, CDR1 is DFQATT and CDR2 is SNEGSKA (reference sequence). The CDR3 coding sequence is TGCAGCGCCTTTCCATGGGGCACTGAAGCTTTCTTT. It translates to CSAFPWGTEAFF.

The rearrangement uses TRBV3-1 and TRBJ2-3; 12 positions match TRBD2. Unmatched junction bases numbered 11, after V lost 0 bases and J lost 4 bases. Germline lookup yields CDR1 LGHDT and CDR2 YNNKEL (reference sequence). The CDR3 is 19 residues long. CDR3 protein: CASSQELAGGPGFSDTQYF. In nucleotides, the CDR3 is TGTGCCAGCAGCCAAGAGCTAGCGGGAGGGCCGGGGTTTTCAGATACGCAGTATTTT.